This record concerns one TCR beta chain sequence. This clonotype has at least ten counts. Its target antigen remains unknown. No base quality information exists; no much larger clone differs at one position. This entry comes from a study of CD8 T cells in ankylosing spondylitis (dated by TCRdb to 2017 to 2019). Concerning the study at large: The study profiled T cell receptor beta repertoires in healthy donors and ankylosing spondylitis patients to find disease-linked TCR variants. Peripheral blood was sampled, and synovial fluid was also collected from ankylosing spondylitis patients. In total, the full study cohort was made up of roughly 110 healthy donors and roughly 27 ankylosing spondylitis patients. General conclusions and limits of the study: A TCR beta motif made up of fewer than 10 highly homologous amino acid variants appeared to be characteristic of blood from ankylosing spondylitis patients. Some of the motif variants had been reported before in the synovial fluid and blood of reactive arthritis patients, a finding that suggests common disease-initiation mechanisms. Significant enrichment of the disease-linked clones was reported in matched synovial fluid samples from ankylosing spondylitis patients. The disease-linked clones showed a CD8+ phenotype and occurred at relatively low frequencies in peripheral blood.

V trim: 11 bases; J trim: 2 bases; unmatched bases: 11. The CDR3, cysteine through phenylalanine, is 15 amino acids long. The only DNA kept is the CDR3, 45 bases in frame from the first base. Sequencer: Illumina HiSeq 2500. Quantitative 5'-RACE with molecular barcodes was the method used to prepare the TCR beta libraries. In the original analysis: Disease-linked TCR variants were identified with a new computational method built on a probabilistic model of VDJ rearrangement. TCRdb cleaned the public reads at Q25 with fastp, built clones with MiXCR and kept in-frame beta chains. Each CDR3 protein gets just one entry, which takes the most common genes and DNA from the rows behind it. TCRdb assigned the V and J calls; the authors' analysis was not used. The sample table contains some 200,000 distinct CDR3 sequences; only one count was recorded for roughly 18% of them. The top ten clonotypes cover around 4% of the sample.

The V and J genes are TRBV12-3 or TRBV12-4 and TRBJ1-2; TRBD1 agrees with 10 junctional bases. The clonotype was recovered from a male donor aged 10-30 years with ankylosing spondylitis or in good health (not recorded which). Donor details come from another sample of the same person, matched by shared clones. The sequenced material came from blood, either unsorted or a sorted T cell fraction (not recorded which). The DNA sequence is TGTGCCGCAGCGACAGGGGGCGCAGTGAACTATGGCTACACCTTC. This encodes CAAATGGAVNYGYTF.